The T cell receptor beta chain under discussion was sequenced for a study of blood T cell repertoires in COVID-19. Study information: PBMCs, B-cell-depleted T cells, or T cells provided the cDNA or gDNA that made up the material.

The count of this clone is one. Relative to the germline gene, one junction end is altered; a read error may explain this. Individuals aged about 18 to 90 years were recruited from 24 US areas. This CDR3 has 13 amino acids. Germline V lookup: CDR1 SNHLY, CDR2 FYNNEI. Profiling relied on immunoSEQ multiplex PCR, and the TCRdb table lists in-frame clones only, not all of them. The data hold 150,000 to 200,000 clones, with 89% observed a single time. The sequenced material came from PBMCs or T cells enriched from blood (not recorded which). The origin of this receptor is a woman aged 40 to 49 with acute COVID-19. The chain links TRBV2 to TRBJ1-2; perhaps TRBD1 as D (6 bases). The CDR3 DNA sequence: TGTGCCAGCAGCGAAGACAGGAACTATGGCTACACCTTC. Translating it yields CASSEDRNYGYTF. The full variable domain, rest sourced from reference TRBV2 and TRBJ1-2, is EPEVTQTPSHQVTQMGQEVILRCVPISNHLYFYWYRQILGQKVEFLVSFYNNEISEKSEIFDDQFSVERPDGSNFTLKIRSTKLEDSAMYFCASSEDRNYGYTFGSGTRLTVV.